These 2 T cell receptor beta chains came from one sample sequenced in a study of beta chain features in type 1 diabetes. Expressed TCRB transcripts were sequenced after all isolated RNA was converted to cDNA. Method: immunoSEQ multiplex PCR; TCRdb's copy keeps in-frame clones and lacks some. Found here are about half a million clones, about an eighth of them singletons; the top ten hold less than 0.06%. The sample comprised naive CD4+ T cells from blood. These receptors all stem from a woman between 18 and 30 years old in good health.

This clone was counted a few times. J is TRBJ2-1 and V is TRBV5-1; D might be TRBD1 (6 bases). CDR1 is SGHRS and CDR2 is YFSETQ in the germline V gene. Trimming stripped 4 bases from V and 7 bases from J, with 12 bases between. There are 13 residues in the CDR3. CDR3 amino acids: CASSQETGNEQFF. In nucleotides, the CDR3 is TGCGCCAGCAGCCAAGAAACAGGGAATGAGCAGTTCTTC.

In this sample, this clone turned up a few times. The chain links TRBV28 to TRBJ1-1, with TRBD1 identical over 7 bases. Losses at the gene ends were 7 bases for V and 4 bases for J; bases not matched to a gene: 9. The CDR3 is 14 residues long. Germline CDR1 and CDR2: MDHEN and SYDVKM. CDR3 loop: CASITRGGFTEAFF. The CDR3 DNA reads TGTGCCAGCATCACCCGAGGGGGCTTCACTGAAGCTTTCTTT.